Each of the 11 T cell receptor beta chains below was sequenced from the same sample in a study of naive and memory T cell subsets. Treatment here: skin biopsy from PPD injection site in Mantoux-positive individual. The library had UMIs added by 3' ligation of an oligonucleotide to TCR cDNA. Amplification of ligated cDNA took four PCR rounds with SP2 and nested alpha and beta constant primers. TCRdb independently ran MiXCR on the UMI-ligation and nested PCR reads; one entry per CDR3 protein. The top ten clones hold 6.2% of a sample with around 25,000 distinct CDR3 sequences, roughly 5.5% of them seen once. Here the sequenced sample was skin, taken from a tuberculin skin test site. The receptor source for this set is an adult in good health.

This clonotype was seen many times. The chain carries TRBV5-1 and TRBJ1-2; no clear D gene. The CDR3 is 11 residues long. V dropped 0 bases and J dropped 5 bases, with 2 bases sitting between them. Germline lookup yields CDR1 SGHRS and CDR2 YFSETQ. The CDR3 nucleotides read TGCGCCAGCAGCTTGGGTTATGGCTACACCTTC. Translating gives CASSLGYGYTF.

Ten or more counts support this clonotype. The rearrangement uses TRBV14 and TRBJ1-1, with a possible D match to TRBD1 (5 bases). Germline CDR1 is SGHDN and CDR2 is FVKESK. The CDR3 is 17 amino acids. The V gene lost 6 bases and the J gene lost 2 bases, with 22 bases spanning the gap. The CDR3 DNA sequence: TGTGCCAGCAGTCCTCTGGGACGGGGATTCGGAAACACTGAAGCTTTCTTT. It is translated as CASSPLGRGFGNTEAFF.

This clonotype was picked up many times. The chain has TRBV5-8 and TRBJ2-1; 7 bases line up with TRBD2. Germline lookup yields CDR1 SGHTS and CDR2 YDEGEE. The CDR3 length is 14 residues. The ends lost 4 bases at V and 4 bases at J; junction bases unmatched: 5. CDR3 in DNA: TGTGCCAGCAGCAAAGGGAGGGCTTACAATGAGCAGTTCTTC. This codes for CASSKGRAYNEQFF.

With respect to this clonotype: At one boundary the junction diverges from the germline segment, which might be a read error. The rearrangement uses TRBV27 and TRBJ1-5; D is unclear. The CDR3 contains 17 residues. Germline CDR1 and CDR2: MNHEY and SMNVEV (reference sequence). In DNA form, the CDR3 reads TGTGACAGCAGTTCCCGGAAAGGGCTTCATAGAAATCAGCCCCAGAATTTT. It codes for CDSSSRKGLHRNQPQNF.

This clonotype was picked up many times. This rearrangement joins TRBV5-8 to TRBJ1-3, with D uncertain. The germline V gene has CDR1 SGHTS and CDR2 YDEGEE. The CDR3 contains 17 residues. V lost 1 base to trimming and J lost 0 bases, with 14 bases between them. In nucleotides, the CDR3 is TGTGCCAGCAGCTTGCAGTTTTCGGCCTACTCTGGAAACACCATATATTTT. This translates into CASSLQFSAYSGNTIYF.

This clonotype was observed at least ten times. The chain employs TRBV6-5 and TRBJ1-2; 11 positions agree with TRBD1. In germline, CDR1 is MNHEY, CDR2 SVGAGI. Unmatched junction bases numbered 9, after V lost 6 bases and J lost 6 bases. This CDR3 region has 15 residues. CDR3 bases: TGTGCCAGCAGAAATTCGGACAGGGGGCTAGATGGCTACACCTTC. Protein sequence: CASRNSDRGLDGYTF.

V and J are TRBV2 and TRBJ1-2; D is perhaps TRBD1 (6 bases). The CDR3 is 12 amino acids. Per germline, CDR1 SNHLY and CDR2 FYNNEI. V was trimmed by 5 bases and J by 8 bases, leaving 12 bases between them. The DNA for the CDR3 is TGTGCCAGCAGTAAGGAGACAGGCGGCTACACCTTC. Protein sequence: CASSKETGGYTF. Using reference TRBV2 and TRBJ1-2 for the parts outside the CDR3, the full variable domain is EPEVTQTPSHQVTQMGQEVILRCVPISNHLYFYWYRQILGQKVEFLVSFYNNEISEKSEIFDDQFSVERPDGSNFTLKIRSTKLEDSAMYFCASSKETGGYTFGSGTRLTVV.

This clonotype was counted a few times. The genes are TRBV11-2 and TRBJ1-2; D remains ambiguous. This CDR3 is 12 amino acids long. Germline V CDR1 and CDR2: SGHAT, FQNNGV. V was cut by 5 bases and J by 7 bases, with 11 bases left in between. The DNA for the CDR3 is TGTGCCAGCAGCCCTTCGGGTTTTGGCTACACCTTC. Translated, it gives CASSPSGFGYTF.

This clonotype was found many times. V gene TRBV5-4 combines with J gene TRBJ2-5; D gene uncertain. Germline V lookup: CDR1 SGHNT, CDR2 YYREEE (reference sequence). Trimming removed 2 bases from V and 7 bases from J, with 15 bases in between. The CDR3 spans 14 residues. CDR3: CASSFLSSGRTQYF. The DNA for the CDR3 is TGTGCCAGCAGCTTTTTATCTTCGGGTCGGACCCAGTACTTC.

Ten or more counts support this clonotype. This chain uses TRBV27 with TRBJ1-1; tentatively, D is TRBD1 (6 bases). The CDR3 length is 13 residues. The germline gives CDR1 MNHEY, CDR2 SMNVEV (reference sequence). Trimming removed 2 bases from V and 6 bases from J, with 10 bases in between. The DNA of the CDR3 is TGTGCCAGCAGTTTAAGGCGGACAGCTGAAGCTTTCTTT. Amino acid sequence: CASSLRRTAEAFF.

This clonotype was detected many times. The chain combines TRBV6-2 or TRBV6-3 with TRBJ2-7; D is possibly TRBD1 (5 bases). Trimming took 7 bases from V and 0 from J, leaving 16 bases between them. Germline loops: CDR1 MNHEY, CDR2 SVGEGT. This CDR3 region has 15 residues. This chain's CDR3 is CASTKGHQSSYEQYF. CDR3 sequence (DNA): TGTGCCAGCACCAAAGGACACCAGAGCTCCTACGAGCAGTACTTC.